This T cell receptor beta chain was recorded in a study of OX40 agonist ivuxolimab in advanced cancers. For the study in its entirety: The costimulatory receptor OX40 (CD134) was targeted by ivuxolimab, a fully human IgG2 agonistic monoclonal antibody. Intravenous ivuxolimab was administered to patients every 2 weeks at six dose levels: 0.01, 0.1, 0.3, 1.5, 3 and 10 mg/kg. Of the roughly 50 dose-escalation patients, hepatocellular carcinoma was present in approximately 20, melanoma in around 15, renal cell carcinoma in 9 and head and neck cancer in 9. In the dose-escalation cohort, approximately 80% of patients were male, and the mean age was around 60 years with a range of about 20 to 80. Patients were allowed to have had prior anti-PD-1, anti-PD-L1 or anti-CTLA-4 therapy, and 40% to 45% of the dose-escalation patients had been treated with checkpoint inhibitors. Partial responses were achieved by three dose-escalation patients, of whom one had hepatocellular carcinoma and two had cutaneous melanoma. The point of sequencing TCRbeta in the periphery was to test whether ivuxolimab changed TCR sequence diversity and drove clonal T-cell expansion. The paper reports the monotherapy dose-escalation portion (N of about 50 patients) of the phase I ivuxolimab trial. Study-wide findings and limitations: On average, CD8+ T cells showed more expanded clones than CD4+ T cells after ivuxolimab. In partial responders in the 0.1-3.0 mg/kg groups, normalized peripheral clonal expansion was found to be among the lowest, especially among CD8+ T cells. Clonal expansion of both CD4+ and CD8+ blood T cells was observed from baseline to week 6 at doses 0.1 to 3.0 mg/kg. Which antigens the clonally expanded peripheral T cells were specific for was not determined. Low levels of normalized T-cell clonal expansion were also seen in some patients who did not respond.

About this clone itself: Its antigen is not yet known. No much larger clone exists at a distance of one base, and base qualities are not known.

CDR1 and CDR2 are read off the germline V gene as SGHTA and FQGTGA. V loses 2 bases, J loses 8 bases, and the germline ends lie 24 bases apart. Measured from the cysteine to the phenylalanine, the CDR3 is 18 residues long. The entry retains the CDR3 DNA only, 54 bases that are in frame from base 1. Genomic DNA was extracted from sorted cells for sequencing of the TCRbeta CDR3 region. The immunoSEQ Assay was used to sequence the TCRbeta CDR3 regions. Held by TCRdb, this immuneACCESS table contains in-frame sequences only and omits some clones. Under half of the omission traces to an unresolved V gene where checked; the cause of the rest is unknown. In this sample the table shows some 37,000 clones, about 81% of which occur a single time. The ten top clones hold 22% of the sample. The trial excluded patients who had a history of autoimmune disease or who were on systemic immunosuppression. Peripheral blood for TCR sequencing was drawn from every dose cohort at baseline, at cycle 4 day 1 and at cycle 7 day 1. The samples were drawn from a first-in-human, open-label, multicenter phase I dose-escalation trial of ivuxolimab. Adults with locally advanced or metastatic melanoma, renal cell, hepatocellular, or head and neck squamous cell carcinoma were enrolled in the trial. CD4+ and CD8+ T cells were sorted separately from peripheral blood before TCR sequencing.

The chain is encoded by TRBV7-3 joined to TRBJ1-4; the D gene assignment is ambiguous. The source is an adult with an advanced solid tumor such as melanoma, head and neck, liver or kidney cancer. Source: CD4+ or CD8+ T cells sorted from blood, taken in a trial of the OX40 agonist ivuxolimab. The nucleotide sequence reads as follows: TGTGCCAGCAGCTTACGGCACTTCAACGACGAGTGGGGAGAAAAACTGTTTTTT. Translation gives CASSLRHFNDEWGEKLFF.